This entry concerns a single TCR beta chain. Other DNA sequences within the sample encode an identical CDR3. Trimming removed 4 bases from V and 5 bases from J, with 9 bases in between. CDR3 size: 12 residues. Germline V gene lookup returns CDR1 SGDLS and CDR2 YYNGEE. Using immunoSEQ multiplex PCR, the repertoire was profiled, and TCRdb retains in-frame clones only, with some absent. The sample holds approximately 61,000 clones; 85% are singletons and the top ten take 5.3%. This record comes from a study of blood T cell repertoires in COVID-19. Study at large: T cells, B-cell-depleted T cells, or PBMCs provided the cDNA or gDNA that served as material.

Sequences were obtained from peripheral blood. V and J are TRBV9 and TRBJ2-5; D is perhaps TRBD2 (6 bases). The receptor comes from a man aged 70 or older with acute or convalescent COVID-19. The DNA for the CDR3 is TGTGCCAGCAGCCCGCGGGGCGAGACCCAGTACTTC. Translating gives CASSPRGETQYF.